This T cell receptor (beta chain) was sequenced during a study of long-term antiretroviral therapy in people with HIV. The libraries were made with immunoSEQ v3.0 at survey level. The repertoire was sequenced with immunoSEQ multiplex PCR; TCRdb's copy has only in-frame clones and lacks some. The sample carries approximately 13,000 clones, more than 70% recorded once. The starting material was unsorted PBMCs, obtained 0.5 years before starting antiretroviral therapy. The clonotype comes from a woman aged 35 to 49 with HIV.

The CDR3 loop reads CASSLVGRGMETQYF. The CDR3 DNA reads TGTGCCAGCAGCTTAGTCGGACGGGGCATGGAGACCCAGTACTTC. The V and J genes are TRBV11-2 and TRBJ2-5; D is tentatively TRBD1 or TRBD2 (5 bases each). CDR3 length: 15 amino acids. Germline-derived CDR1 and CDR2 are SGHAT and FQNNGV. V was clipped by 1 base and J by 5 bases, with 14 bases between them.